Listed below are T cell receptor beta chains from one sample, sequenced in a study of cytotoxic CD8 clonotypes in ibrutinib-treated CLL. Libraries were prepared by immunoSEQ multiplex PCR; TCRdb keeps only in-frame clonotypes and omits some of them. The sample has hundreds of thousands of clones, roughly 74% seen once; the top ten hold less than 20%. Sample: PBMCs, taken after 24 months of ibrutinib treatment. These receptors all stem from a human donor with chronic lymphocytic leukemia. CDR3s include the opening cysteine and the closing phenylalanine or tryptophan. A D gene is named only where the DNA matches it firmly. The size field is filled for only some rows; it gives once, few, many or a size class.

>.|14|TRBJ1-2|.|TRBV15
CATSRDFPPGGYTF
TGTGCCACCAGCAGAGATTTTCCCCCGGGAGGCTACACCTTC
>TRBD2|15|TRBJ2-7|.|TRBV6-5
CASSYPSGRSPEQYF
TGTGCCAGCAGTTACCCTAGCGGGAGGTCTCCCGAGCAGTACTTC
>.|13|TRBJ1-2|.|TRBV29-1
CSVVHGTTTGYTF
TGCAGCGTTGTCCATGGGACGACAACAGGCTACACCTTC
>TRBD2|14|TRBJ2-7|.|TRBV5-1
CASSRGGGAYEQYF
TGCGCCAGCAGCCGCGGGGGAGGTGCCTACGAGCAGTACTTC
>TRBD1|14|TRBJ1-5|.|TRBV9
CASSYRGNNQPQHF
TGTGCCAGTTCTTACAGGGGTAACAATCAGCCCCAGCATTTT
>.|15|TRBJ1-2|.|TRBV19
CASSLSGQLNYGYTF
TGTGCCAGTAGCTTATCTGGGCAGCTTAACTATGGCTACACCTTC
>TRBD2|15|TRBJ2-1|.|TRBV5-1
CASSLGSGSLNEQFF
TGCGCCAGCAGCTTAGGTAGCGGGAGTCTCAATGAGCAGTTCTTC
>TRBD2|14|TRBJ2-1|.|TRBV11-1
CASSLGLAGIEQFF
TGTGCCAGCAGCCTGGGACTAGCTGGAATTGAGCAGTTCTTC
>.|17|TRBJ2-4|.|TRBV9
CASSVAFGGGTENIQYF
TGTGCCAGCAGCGTAGCTTTTGGAGGGGGCACCGAAAACATTCAGTACTTC
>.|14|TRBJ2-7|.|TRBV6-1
CATHLGRSSYEQYF
TGTGCCACCCACCTAGGCCGGAGCTCCTACGAGCAGTACTTC
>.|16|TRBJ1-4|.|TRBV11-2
CASSHGLVATNEKLFF
TGTGCCAGCAGTCACGGGTTGGTTGCAACTAATGAAAAACTGTTTTTT
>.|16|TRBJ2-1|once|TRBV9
CASSVAASGTQGGQFF
TGTGCCAGCAGCGTAGCGGCTAGCGGAACCCAGGGGGGGCAGTTCTTC
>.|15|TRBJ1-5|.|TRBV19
CASSIVGASNQPQHF
TGTGCCAGTAGTATAGTGGGGGCCAGTAATCAGCCCCAGCATTTT
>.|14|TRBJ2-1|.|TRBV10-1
CASSVGNPYNEQFF
TGCGCCAGCAGTGTTGGTAATCCCTACAATGAGCAGTTCTTC
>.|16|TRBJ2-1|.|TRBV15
CATSRGAGSAYNEQFF
TGTGCCACCAGCAGGGGGGCGGGGAGTGCCTACAATGAGCAGTTCTTC
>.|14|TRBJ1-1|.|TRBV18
CASSPQGNQGEAFF
TGTGCCAGCTCACCTCAGGGGAATCAAGGTGAAGCTTTCTTT
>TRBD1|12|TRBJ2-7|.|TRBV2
CAGSGQGYEQYF
TGTGCCGGATCGGGACAGGGCTACGAGCAGTACTTC
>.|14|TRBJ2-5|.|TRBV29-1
CSGKLGVYQETQYF
TGCAGCGGCAAACTAGGGGTGTACCAAGAGACCCAGTACTTC
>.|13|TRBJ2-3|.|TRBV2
CASSRDSTDTQYF
TGTGCCAGCAGCCGTGACAGCACAGATACGCAGTATTTT
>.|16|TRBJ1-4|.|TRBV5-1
CASSLAGDLAFEKLFF
TGCGCCAGCAGCTTGGCCGGCGATTTGGCTTTTGAAAAACTGTTTTTT
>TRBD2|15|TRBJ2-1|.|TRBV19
CASSDRRELRNEQFF
TGTGCCAGTAGCGATCGGCGGGAGCTACGTAATGAGCAGTTCTTC
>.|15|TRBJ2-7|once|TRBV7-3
CASSPTPQASYEQYF
TGTGCCAGCAGCCCAACGCCTCAGGCGTCCTACGAGCAGTACTTC
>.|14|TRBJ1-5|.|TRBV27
CASSLGQSNQPQHF
TGTGCCAGCAGTTTGGGCCAGAGCAATCAGCCCCAGCATTTT
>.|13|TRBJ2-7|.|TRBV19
CASSIGGTYEQYF
TGTGCCAGTAGTATCGGGGGTACCTACGAGCAGTACTTC
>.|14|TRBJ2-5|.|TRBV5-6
CASTAPGRGETQYF
TGTGCCAGCACCGCCCCCGGCCGAGGGGAGACCCAGTACTTC
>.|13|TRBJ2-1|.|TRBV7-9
CASSLGVSDEQFF
TGTGCCAGCAGCTTAGGGGTTTCAGATGAGCAGTTCTTC
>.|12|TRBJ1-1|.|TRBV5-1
CASSFGVGEAFF
TGCGCCAGCAGCTTCGGGGTAGGTGAAGCTTTCTTT
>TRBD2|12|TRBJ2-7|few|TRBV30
CAWSSGDYEQYF
TGTGCCTGGTCTAGCGGGGACTACGAGCAGTACTTC
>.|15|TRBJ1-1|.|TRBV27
CASSILAGARTEAFF
TGTGCCAGCAGTATCCTCGCGGGGGCGAGAACTGAAGCTTTCTTT
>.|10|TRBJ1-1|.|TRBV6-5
CAIHPVRAFF
TGTGCCATCCACCCCGTGAGGGCTTTCTTT
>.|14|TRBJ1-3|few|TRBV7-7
CASSPWGGSNTIYF
TGTGCTAGCAGCCCCTGGGGGGGATCGAACACCATATATTTT
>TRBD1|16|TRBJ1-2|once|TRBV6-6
CATMQGDRGPIYGYTF
TGTGCCACCATGCAGGGGGACAGGGGGCCAATCTATGGCTACACCTTC
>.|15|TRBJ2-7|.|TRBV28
CASSLSPVEAHEQYF
TGTGCCAGCAGTTTAAGTCCAGTGGAGGCTCACGAGCAGTACTTC
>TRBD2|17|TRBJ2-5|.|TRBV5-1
CASGSPGTSGKPETQYF
TGCGCCAGCGGCTCCCCTGGGACTAGCGGGAAGCCCGAGACCCAGTACTTC
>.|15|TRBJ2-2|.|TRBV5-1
CASSLVAGSTGELFF
TGCGCCAGCAGCTTGGTTGCTGGGAGCACCGGGGAGCTGTTTTTT